These 31 T cell receptor beta chains came from one sample sequenced in a study of OX40 agonist ivuxolimab in advanced cancers. Only in-frame clones appear in the TCRdb table, and some are missing; sequencing was by immunoSEQ multiplex PCR. The sample shows 75,000 to 90,000 clones, roughly 93% of them seen only once. Sequenced material: CD4+ or CD8+ T cells sorted from blood, taken in a trial of the OX40 agonist ivuxolimab. These receptors came from an adult with an advanced solid tumor such as melanoma, head and neck, liver or kidney cancer.

In nucleotides, the CDR3 is TGTGCCAGTACGCCCTGGTCGGTGGACACTGAAGCTTTCTTT. It yields the protein CASTPWSVDTEAFF. V gene TRBV19 combines with J gene TRBJ1-1; D not resolved. Germline lookup yields CDR1 LNHDA and CDR2 SQIVND (reference sequence). The CDR3 runs 14 residues. V was cut by 7 bases and J by 3 bases, with 15 bases left in between.

This chain joins TRBV29-1 and TRBJ2-3, with a tentative D call TRBD1 (6 bases). Trimming stripped 7 bases from V and 4 bases from J, with 15 bases between. Germline V gives CDR1 SQVTM, CDR2 ANQGSEA. CDR3 size: 13 residues. In DNA, the CDR3 is TGCAGCGCCCGCCCCCAGGGGCCAGATACGCAGTATTTT. Translated: CSARPQGPDTQYF.

V gene TRBV5-4 combines with J gene TRBJ1-2; D is undetermined. V lost 2 bases, J lost 5 bases, and 16 bases lay in between. There are 15 residues in the CDR3. Germline CDR1 SGHNT, CDR2 YYREEE (reference sequence). In DNA form, the CDR3 reads TGTGCCAGCAGCTTTTGGGAGCTTTTGGCTTATGGCTACACCTTC. Translation: CASSFWELLAYGYTF.

As DNA, the CDR3 is TGTGCCAGCAGCCCTACATTAGGGGGGGAAAACACCATATATTTT. Amino acids: CASSPTLGGENTIYF. The chain joins TRBV7-9 to TRBJ1-3; D perhaps matches TRBD1 (6 bases). This CDR3 region has 15 residues. CDR1 is SEHNR and CDR2 is FQNEAQ in the germline V gene (reference sequence). The germline V and J ends were trimmed by 5 bases and 6 bases, with 17 bases remaining between them.

The chain carries TRBV5-4 and TRBJ2-1; D gene unclear. This CDR3 is 15 amino acids long. The V gene's germline CDR1 is SGHNT and CDR2 YYREEE (reference sequence). Trimming took 0 bases from V and 0 from J, leaving 7 bases between them. CDR3: CASSLALSSYNEQFF. The CDR3 bases are TGTGCCAGCAGCTTGGCCCTGAGCTCCTACAATGAGCAGTTCTTC.

In this sample, this clone turned up once. This chain links TRBV7-2 with TRBJ1-3; weak D call: TRBD1 (5 bases). The CDR3 has 15 residues. The germline CDR1 and CDR2 sequences are SGHTA and FQGNSA. V lost 5 bases, J lost 2 bases, and 13 bases lay in between. CDR3: CASSRWDGAGNTIYF. The DNA for the CDR3 is TGTGCCAGCAGCAGATGGGACGGAGCTGGAAACACCATATATTTT. The full variable domain, its missing parts supplied by reference TRBV7-2 and TRBJ1-3, is GAGVSQSPSNKVTEKGKDVELRCDPISGHTALYWYRQSLGQGLEFLIYFQGNSAPDKSGLPSDRFSAERTGGSVSTLTIQRTQQEDSAVYLCASSRWDGAGNTIYFGEGSWLTVV.

J is TRBJ2-5 and V is TRBV7-9; TRBD1 agrees at 8 bases. V trimming: 2 bases; J trimming: 5 bases; junction bases outside the gene matches: 4. Germline V gives CDR1 SEHNR, CDR2 FQNEAQ (reference sequence). This CDR3 is built from 14 residues. The CDR3 loop reads CASSLWDRRETQYF. CDR3 in DNA: TGTGCCAGCAGCTTATGGGACAGGAGGGAGACCCAGTACTTC.

The CDR3 region is CSAQTGGDTEAFF. The CDR3 DNA reads TGCAGCGCTCAGACAGGGGGTGACACTGAAGCTTTCTTT. J is TRBJ1-1 and V is TRBV29-1, with 9 positions matching TRBD1. Germline lookup yields CDR1 SQVTM and CDR2 ANQGSEA. The CDR3 consists of 13 residues. The V gene end was trimmed by 7 bases and the J gene end by 3 bases; junction bases not matched to a gene: 6.

The chain links TRBV5-1 to TRBJ1-1; possibly TRBD1 for D (6 bases). CDR1 and CDR2 from the germline V gene are SGHRS and YFSETQ. The CDR3 length is 15 residues. V was trimmed by 4 bases and J by 2 bases, leaving 15 bases between them. The CDR3 sequence: CASSLLGGYNTEAFF. CDR3 sequence (DNA): TGCGCCAGCAGCCTATTAGGGGGATACAACACTGAAGCTTTCTTT.

This clone has more than one count but fewer than ten. CDR3 sequence reads: CASSSDRVYEQYF. In DNA form, the CDR3 reads TGTGCCAGCAGTTCGGACAGGGTCTACGAGCAGTACTTC. V is TRBV2 and J is TRBJ2-7, with 8 bases fitting TRBD1. Germline CDR1 SNHLY, CDR2 FYNNEI. This CDR3 comprises 13 residues. The J segment lost 3 bases and the V segment lost 5 bases, leaving 3 bases of the junction unmatched.

J is TRBJ1-1 and V is TRBV2, with D perhaps TRBD1 (5 bases). The CDR3 covers 12 residues. V lost 9 bases and J 2 bases, leaving 10 bases between the germline ends. CDR1 is SNHLY and CDR2 is FYNNEI in the germline V gene. The CDR3 loop is CARTGDNTEAFF. As DNA, the CDR3 is TGTGCCAGAACAGGAGACAACACTGAAGCTTTCTTT. The full variable domain, rest sourced from reference TRBV2 and TRBJ1-1, is EPEVTQTPSHQVTQMGQEVILRCVPISNHLYFYWYRQILGQKVEFLVSFYNNEISEKSEIFDDQFSVERPDGSNFTLKIRSTKLEDSAMYFCARTGDNTEAFFGQGTRLTVV.

The chain couples TRBV15 to TRBJ2-5, with D maybe TRBD1 (5 bases). CDR1 and CDR2 (germline): LNHNV, YYDKDF (reference sequence). The V and J ends lost 0 bases and 5 bases respectively, with 13 bases between them. The CDR3 has 15 amino acids. This chain's CDR3 is CATSRDTGPGETQYF. CDR3 in DNA: TGTGCCACCAGCAGAGACACAGGTCCGGGCGAGACCCAGTACTTC. Variable domain in full (rest from reference TRBV15 and TRBJ2-5): DAMVIQNPRYQVTQFGKPVTLSCSQTLNHNVMYWYQQKSSQAPKLLFHYYDKDFNNEADTPDNFQSRRPNTSFCFLDIRSPGLGDTAMYLCATSRDTGPGETQYFGPGTRLLVL.

The chain employs TRBV28 and TRBJ1-2; no clear D gene. Germline V gene data show CDR1 as MDHEN and CDR2 as SYDVKM. CDR3 length equals 15 residues. V was trimmed by 6 bases and J by 8 bases, leaving 22 bases between them. The CDR3 sequence: CASRGIGVNSPGYTF. The CDR3 bases are TGTGCCAGCAGAGGGATCGGTGTGAACAGTCCGGGCTACACCTTC.

This chain connects TRBV30 to TRBJ2-7, with D possibly being TRBD1 (6 bases). This CDR3 has 13 residues. Germline V gives CDR1 GTSNPN, CDR2 SVGIG (reference sequence). V was clipped by 4 bases and J by 3 bases, with 13 bases between them. The DNA for the CDR3 is TGTGCCTGGAATCCGGACAGTCACTACGAGCAGTACTTC. This translates into CAWNPDSHYEQYF.

The rearrangement joins TRBV15 to TRBJ1-5, with D maybe TRBD1 (5 bases). Germline values: CDR1 LNHNV, CDR2 YYDKDF (reference sequence). The CDR3 runs 14 residues. The V and J ends lost 2 bases and 7 bases respectively, with 12 bases between them. Written as DNA, the CDR3 is TGTGCCACCAGCAGACAGGGAGTGGTGCAGCCCCAGCATTTT. This sequence encodes CATSRQGVVQPQHF.

The J gene is TRBJ2-3, the V gene TRBV6-1, with TRBD1 matching 7 bases. CDR1 and CDR2 (germline): MNHNS, SASEGT. Losses at the gene ends were 4 bases for V and 3 bases for J; bases not matched to a gene: 4. The CDR3 is 14 residues long. The CDR3 DNA is TGTGCCAGCAGTGCGGCAGGGGGTACAGATACGCAGTATTTT. As protein: CASSAAGGTDTQYF.

The sample holds one count of this clone. V and J are TRBV29-1 and TRBJ1-1; maybe TRBD1 (5 bases). This CDR3 contains 14 residues. Trimming took off 1 base at V and 1 base at J, with 10 bases between the two ends. Germline loops: CDR1 SQVTM, CDR2 ANQGSEA. In DNA form, the CDR3 reads TGCAGCGTTGAAGTAGGGGCCGGGAACACTGAAGCTTTCTTT. It translates to CSVEVGAGNTEAFF.

The rearrangement uses TRBV6-6 and TRBJ1-3, with D possibly TRBD1 on 5 matching bases. This CDR3 has 15 amino acids. Germline CDR1 and CDR2: MNHNY and SVGAGI (reference sequence). With 6 bases removed from V and 0 bases from J, the gap between germline ends came to 12 bases. Here the CDR3 DNA reads TGTGCCAGCAGCCACGGACAACTCTCTGGAAACACCATATATTTT. Its protein product is CASSHGQLSGNTIYF.

The chain links TRBV10-1 to TRBJ2-2, with D possibly TRBD1 on 5 matching bases. The germline V gene encodes CDR1 WNHNN and CDR2 SYGVQD (reference sequence). V was trimmed by 6 bases and J by 4 bases, leaving 9 bases between them. This CDR3 has 13 amino acids. CDR3: CASSRVSTGELFF. The DNA for the CDR3 is TGCGCCAGCAGCAGGGTTAGCACCGGGGAGCTGTTTTTT.

J is TRBJ2-7 and V is TRBV2; tentatively, D is TRBD1 or TRBD2 (6 bases each). V lost 7 bases to trimming and J lost 2 bases, with 15 bases between them. Germline V gene data show CDR1 as SNHLY and CDR2 as FYNNEI. The CDR3 contains 14 residues. The CDR3 reads CASTATGAPYEQYF. The CDR3 region has the DNA TGTGCCAGCACCGCAACGGGGGCCCCCTACGAGCAGTACTTC.

A single count supports this clone. The chain joins TRBV5-6 to TRBJ1-5; maybe TRBD1 (6 bases). V was clipped by 4 bases and J by 4 bases, with 18 bases between them. In germline, CDR1 is SGHDT, CDR2 YYEEEE. The CDR3 has 16 residues. The CDR3 is CASSPWVRGSNQPQHF. The CDR3 nucleotides read TGTGCCAGCAGCCCCTGGGTCAGGGGTTCGAATCAGCCCCAGCATTTT. Combining the CDR3 with reference TRBV5-6 and TRBJ1-5 gives the whole variable domain DAGVTQSPTHLIKTRGQQVTLRCSPKSGHDTVSWYQQALGQGPQFIFQYYEEEERQRGNFPDRFSGHQFPNYSSELNVNALLLGDSALYLCASSPWVRGSNQPQHFGDGTRLSIL.

This rearrangement joins TRBV5-1 to TRBJ1-1, with 10 bases that match TRBD1. CDR3 length equals 16 residues. CDR1 SGHRS and CDR2 YFSETQ come from the germline V gene. J lost 0 bases, V lost 5 bases, and 7 bases had no gene match. The CDR3: CASRGDRGIMNTEAFF. The CDR3 bases are TGCGCCAGCAGGGGGGACAGGGGAATTATGAACACTGAAGCTTTCTTT. Variable domain in full (rest from reference TRBV5-1 and TRBJ1-1): KAGVTQTPRYLIKTRGQQVTLSCSPISGHRSVSWYQQTPGQGLQFLFEYFSETQRNKGNFPGRFSGRQFSNSRSEMNVSTLELGDSALYLCASRGDRGIMNTEAFFGQGTRLTVV.

The J gene is TRBJ2-5, the V gene TRBV30; weak D call: TRBD2 (6 bases). The germline gives CDR1 GTSNPN, CDR2 SVGIG (reference sequence). The CDR3 consists of 12 residues. The V end lost 2 bases, the J end lost 5 bases, and 9 bases lay between the germline ends. The CDR3 protein is CAWSMDYETQYF. The CDR3 nucleotides read TGTGCCTGGAGTATGGACTATGAGACCCAGTACTTC. Full variable domain (rest looked up from reference TRBV30 and TRBJ2-5): SQTIHQWPATLVQPVGSPLSLECTVEGTSNPNLYWYRQAAGRGLQLLFYSVGIGQISSEVPQNLSASRPQDRQFILSSKKLLLSDSGFYLCAWSMDYETQYFGPGTRLLVL.

This clone was counted only a few times. The CDR3 coding sequence is TGTGCCAGCAGTCCCCCAAACAGGCTCACAGATACGCAGTATTTT. Translating it yields CASSPPNRLTDTQYF. The chain uses TRBV28 and TRBJ2-3; D might be TRBD1 (5 bases). V lost 5 bases and J lost 2, with 14 bases in between. CDR1 is MDHEN, CDR2 SYDVKM, per germline. The CDR3 sequence is 15 residues long.

The chain links TRBV2 to TRBJ2-2; the match to TRBD1 covers 10 bases. J lost 3 bases, V lost 7 bases, and 5 bases had no gene match. The CDR3 sequence is 15 residues long. The germline CDR1 and CDR2 sequences are SNHLY and FYNNEI. Here the CDR3 reads CASKMGTGDTGELFF. The CDR3 region has the DNA TGTGCCAGCAAGATGGGGACAGGGGACACCGGGGAGCTGTTTTTT.

The chain links TRBV18 to TRBJ2-5; TRBD2 matches 11 bases. V was pared by 2 bases and J by 1 base, with 6 bases of the junction left unmatched. From germline, CDR1 is KGHSH and CDR2 LQKENI. CDR3 length: 17 amino acids. The CDR3 DNA reads as TGTGCCAGCTCACCAGCCGCGACTAGCGGGACCCAAGAGACCCAGTACTTC. This translates into CASSPAATSGTQETQYF. The variable domain in full, with the rest retrieved from reference TRBV18 and TRBJ2-5, is NAGVMQNPRHLVRRRGQEARLRCSPMKGHSHVYWYRQLPEEGLKFMVYLQKENIIDESGMPKERFSAEFPKEGPSILRIQQVVRGDSAAYFCASSPAATSGTQETQYFGPGTRLLVL.

This clone appeared a few times. The rearrangement joins TRBV19 to TRBJ1-2; TRBD1 aligns across 9 bases. Germline CDR1 is LNHDA and CDR2 is SQIVND (reference sequence). The trim removed 4 bases at V and 6 bases at J, leaving 9 bases unmatched. The CDR3 extends over 15 amino acids. CDR3 amino acids: CASSTNRGLRDGYTF. The CDR3 coding sequence is TGTGCCAGTAGTACAAACAGGGGGCTAAGAGATGGCTACACCTTC.

V is TRBV6-1 and J is TRBJ1-1; D ambiguous. The germline gives CDR1 MNHNS, CDR2 SASEGT. The CDR3 is 13 amino acids. V lost 6 bases to trimming and J lost 3 bases, with 11 bases between them. In DNA form, the CDR3 reads TGTGCCAGCAGCCTCGCTTACGACACTGAAGCTTTCTTT. It codes for CASSLAYDTEAFF.

V gene TRBV7-6 combines with J gene TRBJ1-1; 8 bases agree with TRBD1. After removal of 6 bases from V and 2 bases from J, the junction contained 5 bases not matched to a gene. This CDR3 comprises 14 residues. From germline, CDR1 is SGHVS and CDR2 FNYEAQ. The CDR3 DNA reads as TGTGCCAGCAGTCAGGGGGCTCTTAACACTGAAGCTTTCTTT. Protein: CASSQGALNTEAFF.

This chain joins TRBV2 and TRBJ2-5; D unclear. Trimming stripped 7 bases from V and 5 bases from J, with 8 bases between. The germline V gene has CDR1 SNHLY and CDR2 FYNNEI. The CDR3 totals 11 residues. The CDR3 DNA follows: TGTGCCAGCACCCCAAAGGAGACCCAGTACTTC. Residues: CASTPKETQYF.

The CDR3 sequence is CASSQSEASTDTQYF. The CDR3, as DNA: TGTGCCAGCAGCCAAAGCGAGGCCAGCACAGATACGCAGTATTTT. The chain is built from TRBV11-2 and TRBJ2-3; D remains ambiguous. V gave up 5 bases and J gave up 0 bases, with 12 bases separating them. The CDR3 runs 15 residues. Germline CDR1 is SGHAT and CDR2 is FQNNGV.